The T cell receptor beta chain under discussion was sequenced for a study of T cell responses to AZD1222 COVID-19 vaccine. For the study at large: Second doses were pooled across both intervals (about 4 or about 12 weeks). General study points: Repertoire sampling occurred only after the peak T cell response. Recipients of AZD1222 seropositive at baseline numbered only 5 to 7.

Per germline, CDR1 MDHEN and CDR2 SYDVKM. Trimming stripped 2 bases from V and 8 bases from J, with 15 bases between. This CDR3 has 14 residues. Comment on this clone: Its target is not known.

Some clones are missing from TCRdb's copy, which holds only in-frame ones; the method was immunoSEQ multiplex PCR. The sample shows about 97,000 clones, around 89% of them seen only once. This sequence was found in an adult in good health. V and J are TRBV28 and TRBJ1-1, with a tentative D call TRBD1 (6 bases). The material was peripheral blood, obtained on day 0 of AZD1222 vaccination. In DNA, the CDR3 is TGTGCCAGCAGTTTAGAATTCCCCAGGGGAGAAGCTTTCTTT. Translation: CASSLEFPRGEAFF.